The 7 T cell receptor beta chains given below trace back to one sample, sequenced in a study of radiation and T cells in renal cell carcinoma. Clones were sequenced by immunoSEQ multiplex PCR, and TCRdb holds only the in-frame ones, with some missing. Here the sample spans around 130,000 clones, 70% to 90% being singletons. Time point noted: blood 2 weeks post-SBRT. Regarding treatment: 15 Gy SBRT to primary tumor, nephrectomy 4 weeks later. This material consisted of blood, taken from a patient whose treatment included radiotherapy and nephrectomy. Source of these receptors: a woman aged 55-69 years with renal cell carcinoma.

The V gene is TRBV7-2, the J gene TRBJ2-2, with D possibly being TRBD1 (6 bases). V shed 3 bases and J shed 4 bases, with 12 bases lying between them. The germline V gene has CDR1 SGHTA and CDR2 FQGNSA. The length of the CDR3 is 15 residues. The CDR3 here is CASSFWGRGTGELFF. As DNA, the CDR3 is TGTGCCAGCAGCTTCTGGGGGCGAGGCACCGGGGAGCTGTTTTTT.

CDR3 DNA: TGTGCCAGCAGTTTCCGGGACCCACACCCTGAAGCTTTCTTT. Its translation: CASSFRDPHPEAFF. This chain connects TRBV27 to TRBJ1-1; D is perhaps TRBD1 (5 bases). The CDR3 totals 14 residues. CDR1 is MNHEY and CDR2 is SMNVEV in the germline V gene (reference sequence). The ends were cut back, 3 bases at V and 6 bases at J, with 14 bases in the middle.

This chain uses TRBV28 with TRBJ1-5, with TRBD1 identical over 7 bases. The CDR3 has 17 residues. V dropped 3 bases and J dropped 0; count of bases not matched to a gene: 8. CDR1 and CDR2 from the germline V gene are MDHEN and SYDVKM. CDR3 sequence: CASSLLGQGDSNQPQHF. CDR3 nucleotide sequence: TGTGCCAGCAGTTTGTTGGGCCAGGGGGATAGCAATCAGCCCCAGCATTTT. Complete variable domain (other parts from reference TRBV28 and TRBJ1-5): DVKVTQSSRYLVKRTGEKVFLECVQDMDHENMFWYRQDPGLGLRLIYFSYDVKMKEKGDIPEGYSVSREKKERFSLILESASTNQTSMYLCASSLLGQGDSNQPQHFGDGTRLSIL.

V is TRBV6-5 and J is TRBJ2-5; D ambiguous. V was cut by 5 bases and J by 4 bases, with 17 bases left in between. CDR1 MNHEY and CDR2 SVGAGI come from the germline V gene. The CDR3 runs to 15 residues. The CDR3 nucleotides are TGTGCCAGCAGTGGGAACTTTTTCCGAGGAGAGACCCAGTACTTC. This sequence encodes CASSGNFFRGETQYF.

This sequence joins TRBV29-1 and TRBJ2-7; 12 bases line up with TRBD2. The V and J ends lost 5 bases and 5 bases, in that order; junction bases with no gene match: 16. The CDR3 covers 17 residues. Germline V gene sequence: CDR1 SQVTM, CDR2 ANQGSEA. The CDR3 DNA reads as TGCAGCGTTCGCGGCCTAGCGGGAGGGGGGAAAACCCACGAGCAGTACTTC. Its translation: CSVRGLAGGGKTHEQYF.

The chain is built from TRBV19 and TRBJ1-5, with unresolved D. This CDR3 has 14 residues. Between the trimmed V and J ends, which lost 1 base and 6 bases, there was a span of 10 bases. CDR1 is LNHDA, CDR2 SQIVND, per germline (reference sequence). CDR3 sequence reads: CASSIVDWGQPQHF. The CDR3, as DNA: TGTGCCAGTAGTATAGTCGACTGGGGTCAGCCCCAGCATTTT.

The rearrangement joins TRBV4-1 to TRBJ2-1; TRBD2 might be the D (6 bases). The CDR3 is 14 residues long. Germline loops: CDR1 MGHRA, CDR2 YSYEKL. Trimming shortened V by 1 base and J by 11 bases, and 15 bases separated the two germline ends. The CDR3 DNA follows: TGCGCCAGCAGCCAAGCCCTGGAGGGAAGGCAGCAGTTCTTC. Translating gives CASSQALEGRQQFF.